This TCR beta chain derives from a study of circulating tumor DNA in untreated peripheral T-cell lymphoma. In this sample, this clone turned up a few times. V was trimmed by 9 bases and J by 4 bases, leaving 11 bases between them. The germline V gene encodes CDR1 LNHDA and CDR2 SQIVND (reference sequence). The CDR3 has 12 amino acids. The method was immunoSEQ multiplex PCR; TCRdb's version includes in-frame clones alone and lacks a portion of them. The sample records roughly 7,000 clones, approximately 72% being singletons. The sequence came from a human donor with peripheral T-cell lymphoma. V usage is TRBV19 and J usage is TRBJ2-3, with D uncertain. The source material was tumor tissue. CDR3 sequence: CARLHRPDTQYF. The CDR3 bases are TGTGCCAGGCTCCATCGACCAGATACGCAGTATTTT.